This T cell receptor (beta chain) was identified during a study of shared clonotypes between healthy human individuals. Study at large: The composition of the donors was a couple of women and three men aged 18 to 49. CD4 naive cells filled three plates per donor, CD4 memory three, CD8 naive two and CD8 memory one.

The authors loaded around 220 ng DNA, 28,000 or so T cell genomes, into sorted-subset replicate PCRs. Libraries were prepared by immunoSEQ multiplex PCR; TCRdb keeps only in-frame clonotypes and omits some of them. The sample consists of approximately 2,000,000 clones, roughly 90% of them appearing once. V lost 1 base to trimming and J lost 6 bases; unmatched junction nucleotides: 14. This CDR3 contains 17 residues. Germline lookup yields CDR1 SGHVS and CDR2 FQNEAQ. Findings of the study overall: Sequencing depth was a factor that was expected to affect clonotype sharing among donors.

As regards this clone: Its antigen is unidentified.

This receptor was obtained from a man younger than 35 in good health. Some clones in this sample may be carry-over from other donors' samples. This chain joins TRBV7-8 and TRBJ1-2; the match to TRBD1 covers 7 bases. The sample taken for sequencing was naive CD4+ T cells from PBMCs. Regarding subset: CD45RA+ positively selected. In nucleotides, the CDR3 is TGTGCCAGCAGCTTAGTGTGGACACAGGGGACGTCGCATGGCTACACCTTC. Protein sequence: CASSLVWTQGTSHGYTF.